The text below deals with one TCR beta chain. As yet, its antigen is unknown. The data belong to a study of T cell responses to AZD1222 COVID-19 vaccine. J lost 2 bases, V lost 10 bases, and 5 bases had no gene match. Germline V CDR1 and CDR2: MNHEY, SVGAGI. The CDR3 extends over 12 amino acids. This table comes from immunoSEQ multiplex PCR, and its TCRdb copy is limited to in-frame clones, with some not included. The sample totals over 120,000 clones. Findings and caveats of the study: Nearly half of spike-specific TCRs reportedly go after variant regions that carry no mutations. Just 5 or 6 AZD1222 recipients tested seropositive at baseline. Repertoire samples came only from after the peak T cell response. White British ancestry dominated among donors, who included more females, and clonal diversity was possibly underestimated.

This sequence was found in an adult in good health. The source material was peripheral blood. The J gene is TRBJ2-7, the V gene TRBV6-5, with 7 bases lining up with TRBD1. This chain's CDR3 is CATAQGTYEQYF. The CDR3 DNA reads as TGTGCCACCGCACAGGGGACCTACGAGCAGTACTTC.